This TCR beta chain comes out of a study of graft-versus-host responses after intestinal transplantation. Study-wide results and caveats: Association was observed between peak circulating GvH clone levels and early post-transplant HvG declines.

Plating of around 200,000 CFSE-labeled responder cells was done together with around 200,000 irradiated, violet-dye-labeled stimulator cells. Germline V CDR1 and CDR2: SGHRS, YFSETQ. V shed 0 bases and J shed 8 bases, with 12 bases lying between them. This CDR3 is built from 14 residues. Sequencing was performed with immunoSEQ multiplex PCR; in TCRdb, only in-frame clones are kept and a portion is missing. The sample has 8,000 or so clones, around 30% seen once; the top ten hold 2% to 2.5%. Sequencing was performed on alloreactive CD8+ T cells from a mixed lymphocyte reaction culture, taken before intestinal transplant. Stated subset: CFSE-low proliferating T cells sorted from approximately six-day pre-transplant mixed lymphocyte reaction (GvH or HvG direction). The clonotype was recovered from a human patient who received an intestinal transplant. This sequence joins TRBV5-1 and TRBJ2-1; D is uncertain. The CDR3 sequence: CASSLVPGGHEQFF. In nucleotides, the CDR3 is TGCGCCAGCAGCTTGGTTCCTGGTGGGCATGAGCAGTTCTTC. The full variable domain, completed using reference TRBV5-1 and TRBJ2-1, is KAGVTQTPRYLIKTRGQQVTLSCSPISGHRSVSWYQQTPGQGLQFLFEYFSETQRNKGNFPGRFSGRQFSNSRSEMNVSTLELGDSALYLCASSLVPGGHEQFFGPGTRLTVL.